The 24 T cell receptor beta chains in this list originate from one sample, sequenced in a study of blood T cell repertoires in COVID-19. The table came from immunoSEQ multiplex PCR; TCRdb's copy has only in-frame clones and leaves some out. The sample holds 150,000 to 180,000 clones, 75% to 95% seen once. Sequencing input: peripheral blood. These TCRs come from a man aged 45-65 years with acute or convalescent COVID-19.

This clone was detected only a few times. The V call is TRBV5-1, the J call TRBJ1-1; D call uncertain. The CDR3 length is 18 residues. The V gene lost 1 base and the J gene lost 0 bases, with 19 bases spanning the gap. The V gene's germline CDR1 is SGHRS and CDR2 YFSETQ. The DNA of the CDR3 is TGCGCCAGCAGCTTGCAAGGAGAGCGAGTCCGAATGAACACTGAAGCTTTCTTT. This translates into CASSLQGERVRMNTEAFF.

The chain links TRBV15 to TRBJ1-4; D not resolved. CDR3 length equals 16 residues. V lost 0 bases to trimming and J lost 0 bases, with 8 bases between them. The germline gives CDR1 LNHNV, CDR2 YYDKDF (reference sequence). CDR3 sequence: CATSRDSRSTNEKLFF. In nucleotides, the CDR3 is TGTGCCACCAGCAGAGATAGCAGATCAACTAATGAAAAACTGTTTTTT.

V and J are TRBV15 and TRBJ2-5, with TRBD2 identical over 9 bases. This CDR3 has 15 residues. Trimming at V came to 2 bases and at J to 1 base, leaving 2 bases not matched to a gene. Germline V gene data show CDR1 as LNHNV and CDR2 as YYDKDF (reference sequence). CDR3 bases: TGTGCCACCAGCAGACAGGGACTAGCCCAAGAGACCCAGTACTTC. Amino acid sequence: CATSRQGLAQETQYF.

The rearrangement joins TRBV9 to TRBJ2-3; the D gene is possibly TRBD1 (6 bases). V lost 3 bases, J lost 1 base, and 18 bases lay in between. The germline gives CDR1 SGDLS, CDR2 YYNGEE. This CDR3 is built from 17 residues. CDR3 bases: TGTGCCAGCAGCGCCCAGGGGTCCCTGTGGGGCACAGATACGCAGTATTTT. Protein: CASSAQGSLWGTDTQYF.

The chain has TRBV11-2 and TRBJ1-1; D is undetermined. Trimming pared 1 base from V and 1 base from J, leaving 7 bases between. This CDR3 region has 14 residues. The germline gives CDR1 SGHAT, CDR2 FQNNGV. CDR3: CASSLVRGNTEAFF. CDR3 nucleotides: TGTGCCAGCAGCTTAGTTCGGGGGAACACTGAAGCTTTCTTT.

V is TRBV19 and J is TRBJ2-1; 14 nucleotides agree with TRBD2. The J segment lost 9 bases and the V segment lost 5 bases, leaving 12 bases of the junction unmatched. The CDR3 runs to 17 residues. Looked up from germline, CDR1 is LNHDA and CDR2 is SQIVND (reference sequence). Here the CDR3 reads CASSWKLGLAGAGEQFF. The CDR3 bases are TGTGCCAGTAGTTGGAAATTGGGACTAGCGGGAGCCGGTGAGCAGTTCTTC.

This clone was observed once. The rearrangement joins TRBV6-6 to TRBJ2-5, with D perhaps matching TRBD2 (5 bases). The germline V and J ends were trimmed by 10 bases and 3 bases, with 12 bases remaining between them. This CDR3 spans 12 amino acids. CDR1 and CDR2 from the germline V gene are MNHNY and SVGAGI (reference sequence). The CDR3 DNA sequence: TGTGCCACCGGGATCACAAAAGAGACCCAGTACTTC. Its translation: CATGITKETQYF.

This chain uses TRBV9 with TRBJ2-7; tentatively, D is TRBD1 (8 bases). V lost 3 bases to trimming and J lost 4 bases, with 17 bases between them. CDR3 size: 15 residues. CDR1 is SGDLS, CDR2 YYNGEE, per germline. CDR3 nucleotides: TGTGCCAGCAGCGCCCATGGACAGGGAGGGTACGAGCAGTACTTC. Its protein product is CASSAHGQGGYEQYF.

This chain links TRBV19 with TRBJ2-3; 10 bases are shared with TRBD2. The CDR3 is 17 residues long. From germline, CDR1 is LNHDA and CDR2 SQIVND (reference sequence). V was clipped by 4 bases and J by 2 bases; unmatched bases: 9. The CDR3 reads CASSNPLAGVVTDTQYF. CDR3 sequence (DNA): TGTGCCAGTAGTAACCCGCTAGCGGGAGTTGTCACAGATACGCAGTATTTT.

This chain connects TRBV6-6 to TRBJ1-3; 11 bases align to TRBD1. This CDR3 contains 16 residues. V dropped 4 bases and J dropped 1; count of bases not matched to a gene: 3. Germline loops: CDR1 MNHNY, CDR2 SVGAGI (reference sequence). CDR3 protein: CASSFGQGASGNTIYF. CDR3 bases: TGTGCCAGCAGTTTTGGACAGGGGGCGTCTGGAAACACCATATATTTT.

CDR3 coding DNA: TGTGCCAGCAGTCCTAGGTTCTCTGGGGCCAACGTCCTGACTTTC. Residues: CASSPRFSGANVLTF. The gene calls are TRBV27 and TRBJ2-6, with D hard to call. The V end was cut by 5 bases, the J end by 0 bases, with 8 bases between. The CDR3 is 15 amino acids. Germline lookup yields CDR1 MNHEY and CDR2 SMNVEV (reference sequence). The full variable domain, in which reference TRBV27 and TRBJ2-6 provide the parts outside the CDR3, is EAQVTQNPRYLITVTGKKLTVTCSQNMNHEYMSWYRQDPGLGLRQIYYSMNVEVTDKGDVPEGYKVSRKEKRNFPLILESPSPNQTSLYFCASSPRFSGANVLTFGAGSRLTVL.

For the CDR3, the DNA is TGTGCCAGCAGTCTTTTCAGTGGCCTCAGCACCGGGGAGCTGTTTTTT. It yields the protein CASSLFSGLSTGELFF. The genes are TRBV28 and TRBJ2-2; D not resolved. V was trimmed by 5 bases and J by 4 bases, leaving 17 bases between them. CDR1 is MDHEN and CDR2 is SYDVKM in the germline V gene. This CDR3 has 16 amino acids.

This rearrangement joins TRBV29-1 to TRBJ2-5; 8 nucleotides align to TRBD1. Germline V lookup: CDR1 SQVTM, CDR2 ANQGSEA. V shed 6 bases and J 4 bases; nucleotides not matched to a gene: 4. The CDR3 length is 12 residues. In nucleotides, the CDR3 is TGCAGCGTGCAGGGGGCAGGAGAGACCCAGTACTTC. It yields the protein CSVQGAGETQYF.

This rearrangement joins TRBV29-1 to TRBJ1-1; 8 bases are shared with TRBD1. Germline loops: CDR1 SQVTM, CDR2 ANQGSEA. The CDR3 has 11 residues. With V trimmed by 1 base and J by 9 bases, 1 base remained unmatched. The DNA for the CDR3 is TGCAGCGTTGAAGGGACAGGGAAAGCTTTCTTT. It yields the protein CSVEGTGKAFF.

The chain couples TRBV18 to TRBJ1-2; unclear D gene. The V gene's germline CDR1 is KGHSH and CDR2 LQKENI. V dropped 2 bases and J dropped 4 bases, with 8 bases sitting between them. The CDR3 runs 13 residues. The CDR3 nucleotides read TGTGCCAGCTCACCAAACAATCGCTATGGCTACACCTTC. This gives the protein CASSPNNRYGYTF.

The chain carries TRBV7-9 and TRBJ1-4, with 10 bases that match TRBD1. The CDR3 runs 16 residues. Germline V lookup: CDR1 SEHNR, CDR2 FQNEAQ (reference sequence). V lost 1 base and J lost 5; bases outside the gene matches: 4. Written as DNA, the CDR3 is TGTGCCAGCAGCTTAGGAGGGACAGGGGCCAATGAAAAACTGTTTTTT. This translates into CASSLGGTGANEKLFF.

The chain links TRBV24-1 to TRBJ2-2; TRBD1 matches 10 bases. Germline V gene data show CDR1 as KGHDR and CDR2 as SFDVKD. Germline trimming cut 4 bases from V and 5 bases from J; bases unmatched to any gene: 6. This CDR3 has 16 amino acids. CDR3 residues: CATSERGQGLTGELFF. The CDR3 nucleotides are TGTGCCACCAGTGAAAGGGGACAGGGGTTGACCGGGGAGCTGTTTTTT.

This clone was found once. J is TRBJ1-5 and V is TRBV28, with D tentatively TRBD1 (5 bases). V dropped 6 bases and J dropped 4 bases, with 7 bases sitting between them. The V gene's germline CDR1 is MDHEN and CDR2 SYDVKM. This CDR3 spans 12 amino acids. Written as DNA, the CDR3 is TGTGCCAGCAGCCGACAGAATCAGCCCCAGCATTTT. The encoded protein is CASSRQNQPQHF.

The rearrangement uses TRBV7-2 and TRBJ2-2; TRBD2 might be the D (5 bases). Trimming shortened V by 3 bases and J by 5 bases, and 13 bases separated the two germline ends. This CDR3 is built from 15 residues. Per germline, CDR1 SGHTA and CDR2 FQGNSA. CDR3 in DNA: TGTGCCAGCAGCTTGGAACGGGGTGGGACCGGGGAGCTGTTTTTT. It translates to CASSLERGGTGELFF.

The chain carries TRBV5-4 and TRBJ2-1; 9 bases align to TRBD1. There are 14 residues in the CDR3. Germline V CDR1 and CDR2: SGHNT, YYREEE (reference sequence). The V segment lost 3 bases and the J segment 10 bases; nucleotides outside the gene matches: 8. CDR3: CASSYKTGGREQFF. The DNA of the CDR3 is TGTGCCAGCAGCTACAAGACAGGGGGGAGAGAGCAGTTCTTC.

The chain joins TRBV5-1 to TRBJ2-7; 8 nucleotides agree with TRBD1. Losses at the gene ends were 4 bases for V and 4 bases for J; bases not matched to a gene: 7. Germline assignment: CDR1 SGHRS and CDR2 YFSETQ. The CDR3 has 14 residues. The CDR3 sequence is CASSPDRELYEQYF. The CDR3 DNA reads as TGCGCCAGCAGCCCGGACAGGGAGTTGTACGAGCAGTACTTC.

This chain connects TRBV7-2 to TRBJ2-1; 8 nucleotides match TRBD1. V lost 5 bases and J lost 2; bases outside the gene matches: 5. From germline, CDR1 is SGHTA and CDR2 FQGNSA. The CDR3 contains 15 residues. CDR3: CASSPGTGAYNEQFF. Written as DNA, the CDR3 is TGTGCCAGCAGCCCGGGGACAGGCGCCTACAATGAGCAGTTCTTC.

The rearrangement joins TRBV4-3 to TRBJ1-2; the match to TRBD1 covers 7 bases. The CDR3 is made up of 13 amino acids. CDR1 LGHNA and CDR2 YSLEER come from the germline V gene. V gave up 0 bases and J gave up 8 bases; unmatched junction bases: 3. The CDR3 reads CASSQDRGDGYTF. Here the CDR3 DNA reads TGCGCCAGCAGCCAAGACAGGGGGGACGGCTACACCTTC.

The V call is TRBV28, the J call TRBJ2-4, with TRBD2 matching over 8 bases. This CDR3 is 15 amino acids long. Trimming removed 8 bases from V and 12 bases from J; junction bases left unmatched: 18. CDR1 and CDR2 from the germline V gene are MDHEN and SYDVKM. CDR3 nucleotide sequence: TGTGCCAGCCAAAAGGCGGGGGGAGGAGGACCGGGTCAGTACTTC. This codes for CASQKAGGGGPGQYF.